These 32 T cell receptor beta chains share one sample of origin, sequenced in a study of T cell responses to AZD1222 COVID-19 vaccine (dated by TCRdb to the early 2020s). Library creation used the immunoSEQ multiplex PCR assay. Entries here come from immuneACCESS through TCRdb and include only in-frame sequences with V and J called. Some clones fail to appear in such tables; in the studies checked, an unresolved V gene covers under half of the shortfall, and the cause of the remainder is unknown. The sample includes around 150,000 clones, with about 80% observed a single time. The top ten constitute roughly 3.9% of the sample. The time point tag for this specimen amounts to: baseline before first vaccination. Material: peripheral blood, obtained on day 0 of AZD1222 vaccination. Receptors were obtained from an adult in good health.

The rearrangement links TRBV7-3 to TRBJ2-2; a weak D match, TRBD2 (5 bases). The CDR3 contains 15 residues. V was trimmed by 5 bases and J by 6 bases, leaving 16 bases between them. The germline V gene has CDR1 SGHTA and CDR2 FQGTGA. CDR3 amino acids: CASSPADPAAGELFF. CDR3 coding DNA: TGTGCCAGCAGCCCAGCGGACCCTGCGGCCGGGGAGCTGTTTTTT.

As concerns this clone: One end of the junction is discordant with germline, which a read error may explain. CDR3 nucleotide sequence: TGTGCTAGCAGCCAAGGCCAGGGCCCCACAGATACGCAGTATTTT. Protein product: CASSQGQGPTDTQYF. The chain carries TRBV7-7 and TRBJ2-3; TRBD1 is a possible D gene (5 bases). Germline V gene sequence: CDR1 SSHAT, CDR2 FNYEAQ (reference sequence). The CDR3 sequence is 15 residues long.

The chain links TRBV7-9 to TRBJ1-1; D unclear. From germline, CDR1 is SEHNR and CDR2 FQNEAQ (reference sequence). The CDR3 sequence is 13 residues long. V was cut by 5 bases and J by 10 bases, with 17 bases left in between. The CDR3: CASSVDSPSAAFF. Written as DNA, the CDR3 is TGTGCCAGCAGCGTCGATTCCCCATCGGCAGCTTTCTTT.

This clone was recorded once. The V gene is TRBV3-1 (or the pseudogene TRBV3-2), the J gene TRBJ2-1; 9 bases fit TRBD2. Germline CDR1 reads LGHDT; CDR2 reads YNNKEL (reference sequence). The CDR3 is 16 amino acids. The J segment lost 10 bases and the V segment lost 2 bases, leaving 12 bases of the junction unmatched. In nucleotides, the CDR3 is TGTGCCAGCAGCCAAACGAGGACTAGCGTTGTCCGGGAGCAGTTCTTC. Its protein is CASSQTRTSVVREQFF.

The chain links TRBV14 to TRBJ1-3, with D uncertain. V gave up 2 bases and J gave up 3 bases, with 11 bases separating them. Germline V gene sequence: CDR1 SGHDN, CDR2 FVKESK. This CDR3 has 15 residues. CDR3 residues: CASSQPARDGNTIYF. CDR3 coding DNA: TGTGCCAGCAGCCAACCCGCTCGAGATGGAAACACCATATATTTT. Together with reference TRBV14 and TRBJ1-3, the CDR3 gives the full variable domain: EAGVTQFPSHSVIEKGQTVTLRCDPISGHDNLYWYRRVMGKEIKFLLHFVKESKQDESGMPNNRFLAERTGGTYSTLKVQPAELEDSGVYFCASSQPARDGNTIYFGEGSWLTVV.

The chain employs TRBV3-1 (or the pseudogene TRBV3-2) and TRBJ1-2, with 10 bases matching TRBD1. The germline CDR1 and CDR2 sequences are LGHDT and YNNKEL (reference sequence). The length of the CDR3 is 17 residues. Trimming removed 2 bases from V and 4 bases from J; junction bases left unmatched: 10. The CDR3 DNA sequence: TGTGCCAGCAGCCAAAAGAAGGGGACAGGGGTGTTCTATGGCTACACCTTC. Translated: CASSQKKGTGVFYGYTF.

This chain connects TRBV7-9 to TRBJ1-6; 8 nucleotides align to TRBD1. The J segment lost 8 bases and the V segment lost 4 bases, leaving 4 bases of the junction unmatched. From germline, CDR1 is SEHNR and CDR2 FQNEAQ (reference sequence). The CDR3 consists of 14 residues. The chain's CDR3 is CASSSPGQDSPLHF. CDR3 bases: TGTGCCAGCAGCTCCCCGGGACAGGATTCACCCCTCCACTTT.

The chain is built from TRBV19 and TRBJ1-5; D gene unclear. Per germline, CDR1 LNHDA and CDR2 SQIVND (reference sequence). V was clipped by 7 bases and J by 9 bases, with 19 bases between them. The length of the CDR3 is 14 residues. The CDR3 reads CASTNSERARPQHF. The CDR3 DNA sequence: TGTGCCAGTACCAATTCCGAGAGGGCGCGGCCCCAGCATTTT. Full variable domain (rest looked up from reference TRBV19 and TRBJ1-5): DGGITQSPKYLFRKEGQNVTLSCEQNLNHDAMYWYRQDPGQGLRLIYYSQIVNDFQKGDIAEGYSVSREKKESFPLTVTSAQKNPTAFYLCASTNSERARPQHFGDGTRLSIL.

This clone was found a few times. The chain carries TRBV7-3 and TRBJ2-7; D may be TRBD2 (6 bases). The germline V gene encodes CDR1 SGHTA and CDR2 FQGTGA. Trimming cost V 0 bases and J 3 bases, with 6 bases left between them. The CDR3 is 13 residues long. CDR3 sequence reads: CASSLTGGYEQYF. Here the CDR3 DNA reads TGTGCCAGCAGCTTAACGGGGGGCTACGAGCAGTACTTC.

The chain employs TRBV6-5 and TRBJ2-7; 7 bases align to TRBD1. The germline V gene encodes CDR1 MNHEY and CDR2 SVGAGI. The CDR3 is 16 amino acids. J lost 0 bases, V lost 2 bases, and 7 bases had no gene match. CDR3 DNA: TGTGCCAGCAGTTACCGGGGACAGTCGAGCTCCTACGAGCAGTACTTC. Its translation: CASSYRGQSSSYEQYF.

This clone was observed a few times. J is TRBJ1-6 and V is TRBV3-1 (or the pseudogene TRBV3-2), with D possibly matching TRBD1 (5 bases). This CDR3 is 14 amino acids long. Per germline, CDR1 LGHDT and CDR2 YNNKEL (reference sequence). Trimming removed 3 bases from V and 9 bases from J, with 12 bases in between. The CDR3 region is CASSQGDLASPLHF. The CDR3 DNA sequence: TGTGCCAGCAGCCAGGGGGACCTTGCTTCACCCCTCCACTTT.

The genes are TRBV6-1 and TRBJ1-6; D may be TRBD1 (5 bases). In germline, CDR1 is MNHNS, CDR2 SASEGT. Trimming cost V 1 base and J 7 bases, with 5 bases left between them. CDR3 length equals 13 residues. The DNA for the CDR3 is TGTGCCAGCAGTGAAGGACAGAATTCACCCCTCCACTTT. This codes for CASSEGQNSPLHF.

The rearrangement links TRBV7-6 to TRBJ1-5, with TRBD1 matching 9 bases. The germline V gene has CDR1 SGHVS and CDR2 FNYEAQ. The CDR3 runs 15 residues. V shed 5 bases, J shed 2 bases, and the junction held 4 bases outside the gene matches. This chain's CDR3 is CASSKDRGRNQPQHF. The CDR3 nucleotides are TGTGCCAGCAGCAAGGACAGGGGTCGCAATCAGCCCCAGCATTTT.

CDR3 residues: CASSRGEKGYTF. CDR3 nucleotide sequence: TGTGCCAGCAGCCGGGGAGAAAAGGGCTACACCTTC. J is TRBJ1-2 and V is TRBV3-1 (or the pseudogene TRBV3-2); D call uncertain. CDR3 length: 12 residues. Germline lookup yields CDR1 LGHDT and CDR2 YNNKEL (reference sequence). V shed 4 bases and J shed 8 bases, with 11 bases lying between them.

The chain is built from TRBV11-2 and TRBJ2-1; TRBD2 is a possible D gene (5 bases). The CDR3 sequence is 17 residues long. Germline loops: CDR1 SGHAT, CDR2 FQNNGV. V lost 5 bases, J lost 8 bases, and 25 bases lay in between. CDR3 DNA: TGTGCCAGCAGCCCTCTACCAATAGCGAGAGATAGGGATGAGCAGTTCTTC. Protein sequence: CASSPLPIARDRDEQFF.

This CDR3 is CASSETAFLEQYF. CDR3 DNA sequence: TGTGCCAGCAGTGAAACCGCTTTCCTAGAGCAGTACTTC. V is TRBV25-1 and J is TRBJ2-7; no firm D call. The CDR3 is 13 residues long. Deletions cut 2 bases from V and 7 bases from J, with 12 bases between. Germline V gene lookup returns CDR1 MGHDK and CDR2 SYGVNS.

This sequence joins TRBV25-1 and TRBJ2-7; D possibly uses TRBD1 or TRBD2 (6 bases each). This CDR3 has 16 residues. Germline assignment: CDR1 MGHDK and CDR2 SYGVNS. V was pared by 2 bases and J by 7 bases, with 21 bases between. The CDR3 DNA sequence: TGTGCCAGCAGTGAACGGGGGACATCACCGCCTCGTGAGCAGTACTTC. It encodes CASSERGTSPPREQYF.

V usage is TRBV29-1 and J usage is TRBJ2-3; 10 positions agree with TRBD2. The germline V gene has CDR1 SQVTM and CDR2 ANQGSEA. The CDR3 runs 17 residues. V shed 1 base, J shed 0 bases, and the junction held 7 bases outside the gene matches. The CDR3 protein is CSVEGLAGAPSTDTQYF. The CDR3 DNA follows: TGCAGCGTTGAAGGTCTAGCGGGGGCCCCTAGCACAGATACGCAGTATTTT.

This clone was seen only once. This sequence joins TRBV20-1 and TRBJ1-5; D unresolved. The V gene's germline CDR1 is DFQATT and CDR2 SNEGSKA (reference sequence). The CDR3 consists of 14 residues. V lost 3 bases to trimming and J lost 0 bases, with 9 bases between them. CDR3 sequence: CSASDTDSNQPQHF. The CDR3 DNA is TGCAGTGCTAGTGACACAGATAGCAATCAGCCCCAGCATTTT.

The gene calls are TRBV2 and TRBJ1-2; the match to TRBD1 covers 9 bases. The V gene end was trimmed by 8 bases and the J gene end by 8 bases; junction bases not matched to a gene: 15. Germline values: CDR1 SNHLY, CDR2 FYNNEI. This CDR3 comprises 15 residues. CDR3 bases: TGTGCCAGCCGAACTAGGGGACAGGGTGGCCGGGGCTACACCTTC. Residues: CASRTRGQGGRGYTF.

The chain has TRBV19 and TRBJ1-2, with D possibly being TRBD1 (5 bases). Trimming cost V 7 bases and J 7 bases, with 16 bases left between them. Germline V gene lookup returns CDR1 LNHDA and CDR2 SQIVND (reference sequence). There are 13 residues in the CDR3. CDR3 sequence reads: CASTGTPRSGYTF. CDR3 nucleotide sequence: TGTGCCAGTACAGGGACTCCGAGGAGTGGCTACACCTTC.

This clone has a single count. The genes are TRBV6-5 and TRBJ1-1; TRBD1 matches at 10 bases. The ends lost 7 bases at V and 4 bases at J; junction bases unmatched: 6. Germline V lookup: CDR1 MNHEY, CDR2 SVGAGI. The length of the CDR3 is 14 residues. The CDR3 nucleotides read TGTGCCAGCACCTTGGACAGGGGGACCACTGAAGCTTTCTTT. Translation: CASTLDRGTTEAFF.

The J gene is TRBJ2-7, the V gene TRBV9; D might be TRBD1 (5 bases). Between the trimmed V and J ends, which lost 4 bases and 0 bases, there was a span of 14 bases. This CDR3 has 15 amino acids. CDR1 and CDR2 (germline): SGDLS, YYNGEE. CDR3 coding DNA: TGTGCCAGCAGCCCCCGACAGTCTTTCTCCTACGAGCAGTACTTC. This gives the protein CASSPRQSFSYEQYF.

This CDR3 is CASSLDPGNTGELFF. CDR3 nucleotide sequence: TGTGCCAGCAGCTTGGACCCGGGGAACACCGGGGAGCTGTTTTTT. V is TRBV5-4 and J is TRBJ2-2; D is uncertain. There are 15 residues in the CDR3. Per the germline V gene, CDR1 is SGHNT and CDR2 is YYREEE (reference sequence). Deletions cut 0 bases from V and 1 base from J, with 7 bases between.

This chain joins TRBV7-2 and TRBJ2-7; D ambiguous. The CDR3 length is 12 residues. CDR1 is SGHTA and CDR2 is FQGNSA in the germline V gene. V was shortened by 2 bases and J by 5 bases, with 7 bases between the two germline ends. The CDR3 region has the DNA TGTGCCAGCAGCTTAATTCTAAACGAGCAGTACTTC. It yields the protein CASSLILNEQYF.

The gene calls are TRBV19 and TRBJ1-1, with 7 bases fitting TRBD1. J was trimmed by 2 bases and V by 6 bases; bases with no gene match: 9. The CDR3 covers 15 residues. Germline CDR1 LNHDA, CDR2 SQIVND (reference sequence). CDR3 amino acids: CASRDPTGSNTEAFF. CDR3 coding DNA: TGTGCCAGTAGAGATCCGACAGGGAGTAACACTGAAGCTTTCTTT. Based on the CDR3 plus reference TRBV19 and TRBJ1-1, the full variable domain is DGGITQSPKYLFRKEGQNVTLSCEQNLNHDAMYWYRQDPGQGLRLIYYSQIVNDFQKGDIAEGYSVSREKKESFPLTVTSAQKNPTAFYLCASRDPTGSNTEAFFGQGTRLTVV.

This clone occurred once. The rearrangement joins TRBV27 to TRBJ2-5, with D maybe TRBD2 (6 bases). This CDR3 is 20 amino acids long. Trimming left V 4 bases short and J 5 bases short, with 32 bases between. Germline CDR1 and CDR2: MNHEY and SMNVEV (reference sequence). The chain's CDR3 is CASSSSGIKEEGTQEETQYF. In nucleotides, the CDR3 is TGTGCCAGCAGTTCGTCGGGCATTAAGGAGGAGGGTACTCAAGAGGAGACCCAGTACTTC.

As to this clone: The identical CDR3 is also encoded by other nucleotide sequences in the sample. V is TRBV28 and J is TRBJ1-2; 9 bases agree with TRBD1. V shed 2 bases, J shed 4 bases, and the junction held 2 bases outside the gene matches. CDR3 length: 14 residues. Per the germline V gene, CDR1 is MDHEN and CDR2 is SYDVKM. The DNA for the CDR3 is TGTGCCAGCAGTTTAGGGACAGGGCCCTATGGCTACACCTTC. It encodes CASSLGTGPYGYTF.

This clone occurred once. This sequence joins TRBV5-1 and TRBJ2-2, with 9 bases fitting TRBD1. Looked up from germline, CDR1 is SGHRS and CDR2 is YFSETQ. Trimming at V came to 0 bases and at J to 4 bases, leaving 1 base not matched to a gene. The CDR3 runs to 15 residues. The chain's CDR3 is CASSLDRGPTGELFF. As DNA, the CDR3 is TGCGCCAGCAGCTTGGACAGGGGGCCCACCGGGGAGCTGTTTTTT.

The chain combines TRBV6-6 with TRBJ1-6, with 12 bases identical to TRBD1. With V trimmed by 4 bases and J by 14 bases, 12 bases remained unmatched. Germline assignment: CDR1 MNHNY and CDR2 SVGAGI (reference sequence). The CDR3 extends over 16 amino acids. CDR3 nucleotides: TGTGCCAGCAGTTCCCCGGGACAGGGGGCCTTAGGGTCCCTCCACTTT. Amino acids: CASSSPGQGALGSLHF.

The chain recombines TRBV7-9 with TRBJ2-7, with D tentatively TRBD2 (7 bases). The CDR3 totals 14 residues. V was pared by 2 bases and J by 7 bases, with 15 bases between. CDR1 and CDR2 (germline): SEHNR, FQNEAQ (reference sequence). The CDR3 DNA sequence: TGTGCCAGCAGCTTAAGGGGGGGCAGGGAGGAGCAGTACTTC. It codes for CASSLRGGREEQYF. The full variable domain, its missing parts supplied by reference TRBV7-9 and TRBJ2-7, is DTGVSQNPRHKITKRGQNVTFRCDPISEHNRLYWYRQTLGQGPEFLTYFQNEAQLEKSRLLSDRFSAERPKGSFSTLEIQRTEQGDSAMYLCASSLRGGREEQYFGPGTRLTVT.

The V and J genes are TRBV29-1 and TRBJ2-7; D is possibly TRBD1 (5 bases). Looked up from germline, CDR1 is SQVTM and CDR2 is ANQGSEA. The CDR3 spans 11 residues. Trimming cost V 4 bases and J 4 bases, with 8 bases left between them. The CDR3 bases are TGCAGCGTTGGGACACTATACGAGCAGTACTTC. Residues: CSVGTLYEQYF.